This T cell receptor (beta chain) was captured by sequencing in a study of CD8+ T cells in alopecia areata (dated by TCRdb to the late 2010s). A note on the overall study: The treated patients, all with moderate-to-severe alopecia areata, were enrolled in an open-label pilot trial of oral tofacitinib given at 5 to 10 mg twice daily. Tofacitinib was administered for 6 to 18 months, and 6 months of follow-up off drug were then conducted to assess delayed response and recurrence. In treated patients, disease severity was measured using the SALT score, which gives the percentage of scalp surface area affected. To study T cell clonal expansion in alopecia areata, the researchers applied high-throughput TCRbeta sequencing to both the C3H/HeJ mouse model and human patients. Human TCRbeta sequencing covered scalp tissue and sorted CD4+ and CD8+ peripheral blood T cells from patchy and totalis/universalis alopecia areata patients and healthy controls. Patients on tofacitinib were biopsied at baseline and after 4 and 24 weeks of treatment, and several of the patients also had a later scalp biopsy. Scalp clonality was compared across normal scalp (n=4), patchy alopecia areata scalp (n=8), and alopecia totalis/universalis scalp (n=8). RNA was extracted with the PAXgene miRNA kit for fixed scalp, the miRNeasy kit for PBMCs, and the RNeasy kit for mouse skin. TCRbeta CDR3 regions were amplified by immunoSEQ multiplex PCR with 35 Vbeta forward and 13 Jbeta reverse primers.

The research as a whole found: Unlike mouse skin, where gammadelta T cells dominate, normal human skin contains resident alphabeta T cells that get sequenced too, which complicates analysis of the scalp TCR repertoire. Higher clonality and more expanded CD8+ clones were observed in lesional scalp than in normal scalp, particularly in alopecia totalis/universalis, a finding suggestive of antigenic drive. Shared TCR sequences between patients were less evident than in mice, which may be partly attributable to HLA diversity in the patient population. Because the treated cohort was small and had only one nonresponder, larger studies are needed to examine links between baseline CD8+ expansion and response. Many expanded lesional clones persisted in scalp and blood during tofacitinib treatment, which may partly explain relapse after stopping treatment. Tofacitinib significantly decreased scalp clonality and the number of expanded CD8+ clones among the top 100 scalp clones.

Regarding this clone: This clone's antigen is unknown. Per-nucleotide qualities are absent, and no much larger clonotype sits a single base away.

Read against the paper, the sample's treatment or condition label means: oral pan-JAK inhibitor, 5-10 mg twice daily. From alopecia areata patients, peripheral blood was collected along with lesional scalp punch biopsies. PBMCs were isolated by density centrifugation and stained for CD3, CD4 and CD8, and CD4+ and CD8+ T cells were sorted on a FACSAria. Library creation used the immunoSEQ multiplex PCR assay. To provide template for TCR sequencing, every sample had RNA extracted and reverse transcribed into cDNA. First-strand cDNA was synthesized with SuperScript III using a 2:1 mix of oligo-dT and random hexamers. A synthetic immune receptor repertoire was used to gauge amplification bias, and whatever bias remained was removed computationally. The authors' pipeline ran thus. Raw reads were preprocessed to remove errors, and CDR3 was defined according to IMGT conventions as the region from the conserved cysteine to phenylalanine. To get clonality, Shannon entropy was normalized by log2 of the number of productive unique TCRs and the result was subtracted from 1. Whether scalp clones were CD4 or CD8 was inferred by matching scalp TCRbeta sequences against CD4 and CD8 repertoires sorted from blood. The table was pulled from immuneACCESS by TCRdb, which kept in-frame rearrangements only. Such tables lose some clones; where checked, under half of the loss comes from unresolved V genes, and the rest has no known cause. That table furnishes V, J and clone size, whereas the DNA furnished D and trimming. The sample table shows fewer than 110,000 clones, and 86% are seen once. Approximately 10% of the sample comes from the top ten.

CDR1 is given as SGHTA and CDR2 as FQGNSA, both from the germline V gene. Including the terminal cysteine and phenylalanine, the CDR3 comprises 15 residues. Just CDR3 DNA is preserved here, 45 bases in frame from base 1. V lost 4 bases and J lost 3 bases, and the count of bases not matched to a germline gene is 5. The clonotype originates from a human donor with alopecia areata. The source was CD8+ T cells sorted from blood, collected between weeks 30 and 35, from a patient treated with tofacitinib. The chain was built from TRBV7-2 and TRBJ2-7, and 11 junctional nucleotides match TRBD1. The nucleotide sequence reads TGTGCCAGCAGCTGGGCGGGACAGGGGGGCTACGAGCAGTACTTC. Its protein reads: CASSWAGQGGYEQYF.